One and the same sample provided the 9 T cell receptor beta chains below, sequenced in a study of Ad26.COV2.S vaccination and SARS-CoV-2 variants. Libraries were prepared by immunoSEQ multiplex PCR; TCRdb keeps only in-frame clonotypes and omits some of them. The data show over 450,000 clones, 80% to 90% seen once. Treatment denoted: 15 to 20 received Ad26.COV2.S at low or high dose, single or two shots; about 5 received placebo; per-sample allocation not given. Collection of samples fell on day 63 after the first vaccine or placebo injection. The sequenced sample was peripheral blood, obtained in a trial of Ad26.COV2.S vaccine versus placebo. These receptors all stem from a person between 18 and 60 years old who received the Ad26.COV2.S COVID-19 vaccine or a placebo.

The V call is TRBV28, the J call TRBJ1-2; no reliable D call. V was pared by 5 bases and J by 2 bases, with 3 bases between. This CDR3 region has 11 residues. CDR1 and CDR2 (germline): MDHEN, SYDVKM. CDR3 region: CASSGNYGYTF. The CDR3 bases are TGTGCCAGCAGTGGAAACTATGGCTACACCTTC.

The rearrangement joins TRBV24-1 to TRBJ2-1, with 10 bases fitting TRBD2. From germline, CDR1 is KGHDR and CDR2 SFDVKD. This CDR3 contains 16 residues. V lost 4 bases, J lost 2 bases, and 4 bases stayed unmatched. The CDR3: CATSEAAGGPYNEQFF. The CDR3 DNA reads TGTGCCACCAGTGAAGCAGCGGGAGGGCCCTACAATGAGCAGTTCTTC.

As for this clone: At one end the junction does not follow the germline gene, possibly because of a read error. The chain employs TRBV12-3 or TRBV12-4 and TRBJ2-1; D possibly matches TRBD1 or TRBD2 (5 bases each). The CDR3 has 13 amino acids. CDR3 amino acids: CASRFRGRGFPLF. The CDR3 bases are TGTGCCAGCCGCTTCCGGGGACGGGGTTTTCCTCTCTTC.

The chain recombines TRBV6-5 with TRBJ1-2; D call uncertain. Per the germline V gene, CDR1 is MNHEY and CDR2 is SVGAGI. V was clipped by 5 bases and J by 6 bases, with 16 bases between them. The CDR3 is 14 residues long. DNA of the CDR3: TGTGCCAGCAGTATAACCCCAAGTCAGAATGGCTACACCTTC. Translating gives CASSITPSQNGYTF.

This clone has just a few counts. The V gene is TRBV2, the J gene TRBJ2-3, with 7 bases that match TRBD2. V shed 8 bases and J 2 bases; nucleotides not matched to a gene: 4. Germline CDR1 and CDR2: SNHLY and FYNNEI. CDR3 length equals 13 residues. The CDR3 region is CASEGTNTDTQYF. The CDR3 nucleotides are TGTGCCAGCGAGGGGACTAACACAGATACGCAGTATTTT.

J is TRBJ2-1 and V is TRBV19; 7 bases line up with TRBD1. This CDR3 is built from 16 residues. From germline, CDR1 is LNHDA and CDR2 SQIVND (reference sequence). V lost 5 bases, J lost 2 bases, and 9 bases stayed unmatched. Here the CDR3 DNA reads TGTGCCAGTAGTCTTCGGGACAGTTGGGCCTACAATGAGCAGTTCTTC. Protein product: CASSLRDSWAYNEQFF.

The V and J genes are TRBV4-1 and TRBJ1-1, with 9 bases that match TRBD1. V trimming: 5 bases; J trimming: 4 bases; junction bases outside the gene matches: 8. The germline CDR1 and CDR2 sequences are MGHRA and YSYEKL. This CDR3 spans 15 amino acids. CDR3 nucleotides: TGCGCCAGCAGCGAGACAGGGGGTACGTCCACTGAAGCTTTCTTT. Translated: CASSETGGTSTEAFF.

The chain has TRBV28 and TRBJ2-1; 11 bases agree with TRBD2. V lost 5 bases to trimming and J lost 12 bases; unmatched junction nucleotides: 18. Germline assignment: CDR1 MDHEN and CDR2 SYDVKM. The CDR3 totals 17 residues. This chain's CDR3 is CASSPRGRLAGLLRQFF. The CDR3, as DNA: TGTGCCAGCAGTCCTAGGGGCCGACTAGCGGGACTGCTTCGGCAGTTCTTC.

This chain connects TRBV28 to TRBJ1-1; D unresolved. The CDR3 runs to 14 residues. Trimming took 0 bases from V and 4 from J, leaving 9 bases between them. Germline loops: CDR1 MDHEN, CDR2 SYDVKM. Here the CDR3 reads CASSLWTGSTEAFF. The CDR3 DNA reads as TGTGCCAGCAGTTTATGGACGGGGAGCACTGAAGCTTTCTTT.